This TCR beta chain derives from a study of control samples from healthy donors and cancer patients. Clones were read by immunoSEQ multiplex PCR, and TCRdb kept only the in-frame ones, dropping some. The repertoire holds 120,000 or so clones, with approximately 94% as singletons. Material: blood. The TCR sequence derives from a young man in good health.

CDR3 bases: TGCGCCAGCAGCTTGGAGCCCGGGTTACGGACCTACGAGCAGTACTTC. This codes for CASSLEPGLRTYEQYF. This sequence joins TRBV5-1 and TRBJ2-7; no definite D call. Germline lookup yields CDR1 SGHRS and CDR2 YFSETQ. V lost 0 bases, J lost 2 bases, and 15 bases lay in between. This CDR3 contains 16 residues. Full variable domain (outside the CDR3, taken from reference TRBV5-1 and TRBJ2-7): KAGVTQTPRYLIKTRGQQVTLSCSPISGHRSVSWYQQTPGQGLQFLFEYFSETQRNKGNFPGRFSGRQFSNSRSEMNVSTLELGDSALYLCASSLEPGLRTYEQYFGPGTRLTVT.